This T cell receptor beta chain was obtained from a study of cytomegalovirus exposure and HLA in healthy donors. Background on the study: Earlier work reported 100 million or so unique TCR beta sequences from about 200 million T cells.

Study results and caveats: In a later analysis, an Asian-associated ancestry cluster reportedly showed fewer N-insertions than the approximately 610-donor mean. Later on, a genetic analysis was performed. It linked a missense variant in DCLRE1C with V- and J-gene trimming of TCR beta. Generally TCR sequences proved uncommon, though certain public TCRs appeared in numerous donors.

As to this clone: Its target is not known. Additional DNA sequences in this sample encode the identical CDR3.

The length of the CDR3 is 14 residues. V trimming: 10 bases; J trimming: 2 bases; junction bases outside the gene matches: 8. The germline V gene encodes CDR1 LNHDA and CDR2 SQIVND (reference sequence). PCR primers comprised 60 Vbeta and 13 Jbeta primers. The protocol was immunoSEQ multiplex PCR, while the TCRdb copy is restricted to in-frame clones and leaves out a portion. This table holds approximately 150,000 clones, more than 65% found once. The V gene is TRBV19, the J gene TRBJ1-3; 7 bases match TRBD1. The TCR comes from a young man in good health and CMV-seropositive. The material sequenced was PBMCs. CDR3 sequence reads: CATQDRRTGNTIYF. The CDR3 bases are TGTGCCACACAGGACAGGCGGACTGGAAACACCATATATTTT.